These T cell receptor beta chains were read from a single sample in a study of T cells in Graves' hyperthyroidism and ophthalmopathy. TCRdb itself ran the multiplex PCR reads through MiXCR, one entry per CDR3 protein. Among roughly 740,000 distinct CDR3 sequences listed, 16% were seen once. Material for sequencing was blood. These receptors came from a young man with Graves' hyperthyroidism. Each CDR3 is given with its conserved first and last residue. A D gene is named only where the DNA matches it firmly. Expanded clones are given a class, and other clones once, few, many or no size at all.

clone size	V gene	J gene	D gene	CDR3 DNA	CDR3 protein
few	TRBV19	TRBJ2-2	-	TGTGCCAGTAGTCCTTTTGGGGACACCGGGGAGCTGTTTTTT	CASSPFGDTGELFF
few	TRBV27	TRBJ1-5	-	TGTGCCAGCAGTTGGGACCCTGCCGCAAATCAGCCCCAGCATTTT	CASSWDPAANQPQHF
-	TRBV7-3	TRBJ2-6	-	TGTGCCAGCAGCTTAACCAGGTCCGGCTCTGGGGCCAACGTCCTGACTTTC	CASSLTRSGSGANVLTF
-	TRBV6-1	TRBJ2-4	-	TGTGCCAGCACCTCCCAAGGGGAAGGTAACATTCAGTACTTC	CASTSQGEGNIQYF
-	TRBV20-1	TRBJ1-4	-	TGCAGTGTACCAACGGGGCATTATGAAAAACTGTTTTTT	CSVPTGHYEKLFF
few	TRBV13	TRBJ2-4	-	TGTGCCAGCAGCTCCCCCTCGGGATTGGACAAAAACATTCAGTACTTC	CASSSPSGLDKNIQYF
many	TRBV27	TRBJ1-1	-	TGTGCCAGCAGCCCTACCTGGGGTAACACTGAAGCTTTCTTT	CASSPTWGNTEAFF
-	TRBV12-3/TRBV12-4	TRBJ1-1	-	TGTGCCAGCAGCCTCCCTGGGACGAACACTGAAGCTTTCTTT	CASSLPGTNTEAFF
many	TRBV30	TRBJ2-5	-	TGTGCCTGGAGTAGGCAGGGACAAGAGACCCAGTACTTC	CAWSRQGQETQYF
many	TRBV5-6	TRBJ2-1	-	TGTGCCAGCAGCTGGGGGGCCCAGTATGAGCAGTTCTTC	CASSWGAQYEQFF
few	TRBV9	TRBJ1-1	-	TGTGCCAGCAGCGGGGGGCGGGGTCCGGGCACTGAAGCTTTCTTT	CASSGGRGPGTEAFF
-	TRBV20-1	TRBJ2-1	-	TGCAGTGCCAATCTGGGTAGCACGTACAATGAGCAGTTCTTC	CSANLGSTYNEQFF
-	TRBV6-2/TRBV6-3	TRBJ1-1	-	TGTGCCAGCAGATTCACAGGGAAGGGCACTGAAGCTTTCTTT	CASRFTGKGTEAFF
few	TRBV6-1	TRBJ1-2	-	TGTGCCAGCTCACCCGTCTCAAACTATGGCTACACCTTC	CASSPVSNYGYTF
many	TRBV7-9	TRBJ2-7	-	TGTGCCAGCAGCCAACTTGCTACCTACGAGCAGTACTTC	CASSQLATYEQYF